This T cell receptor (beta chain) emerged from a study of CD8 T cells in ankylosing spondylitis. V was pared by 1 base and J by 5 bases, with 8 bases between. CDR1 and CDR2 (germline): LNHNV, YYDKDF (reference sequence). The CDR3 is 13 amino acids. TCR beta libraries were made by quantitative 5'-RACE with molecular barcodes. Each CDR3 protein gets one entry after TCRdb re-called the 5' RACE reads with MiXCR. The sample comprises 200,000 to 300,000 distinct CDR3 sequences, roughly a tenth of which are singletons, and approximately 2.5% rests with the top ten. This clonotype has only a few counts. The material sequenced was blood, either unsorted or a sorted T cell fraction (not recorded which). The receptor's source is a male donor with ankylosing spondylitis or in good health (not recorded which). The J gene is TRBJ1-1, the V gene TRBV15, with D possibly TRBD1 on 5 matching bases. CDR3: CATSRGEGTEAFF. In DNA, the CDR3 is TGTGCCACCAGCAGAGGGGAGGGGACTGAAGCTTTCTTT.